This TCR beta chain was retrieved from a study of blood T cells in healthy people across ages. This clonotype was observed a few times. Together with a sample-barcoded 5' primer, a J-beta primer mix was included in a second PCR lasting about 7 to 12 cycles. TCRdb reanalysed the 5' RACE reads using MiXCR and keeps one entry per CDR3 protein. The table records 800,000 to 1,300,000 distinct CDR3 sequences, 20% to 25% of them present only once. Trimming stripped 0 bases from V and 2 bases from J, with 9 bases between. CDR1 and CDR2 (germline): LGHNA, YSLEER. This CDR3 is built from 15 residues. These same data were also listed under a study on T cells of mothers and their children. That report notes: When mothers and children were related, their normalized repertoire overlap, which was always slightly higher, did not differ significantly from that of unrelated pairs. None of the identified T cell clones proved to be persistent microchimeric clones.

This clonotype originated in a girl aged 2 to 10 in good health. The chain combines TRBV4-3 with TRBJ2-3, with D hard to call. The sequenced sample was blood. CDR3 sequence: CASSQEPDLTDTQYF. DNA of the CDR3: TGCGCCAGCAGCCAAGAACCGGACCTCACAGATACGCAGTATTTT.